The next 23 T cell receptor beta chains were all read from a single sample in a study of T cell responses to AZD1222 COVID-19 vaccine. Only in-frame clones appear in the TCRdb table, and some are missing; sequencing was by immunoSEQ multiplex PCR. The sample gives over 85,000 clones, more than 90% of which show up once; roughly 2.5% is in the top ten. Sequencing used peripheral blood, obtained 28 days after the second AZD1222 dose. These receptors were obtained from an adult who received the AZD1222 COVID-19 vaccine.

This sequence joins TRBV5-6 and TRBJ2-3; D unresolved. Germline values: CDR1 SGHDT, CDR2 YYEEEE. This CDR3 has 16 residues. V was pared by 4 bases and J by 0 bases, with 15 bases between. The CDR3 loop is CASSPGGSASTDTQYF. CDR3 sequence (DNA): TGTGCCAGCAGCCCCGGTGGCAGTGCTAGCACAGATACGCAGTATTTT.

This clone was observed a single time. The CDR3 nucleotides read TGTGCCAGCAGCGCCTGGGACAGCCCCCAGCCCCAGCATTTT. It encodes CASSAWDSPQPQHF. The rearrangement links TRBV5-5 to TRBJ1-5; 7 nucleotides match TRBD1. Trimming removed 4 bases from V and 7 bases from J; junction bases left unmatched: 8. The length of the CDR3 is 14 residues. Germline V gene lookup returns CDR1 SGHKS and CDR2 YYEKEE (reference sequence).

This clone was seen more than once but under ten times. CDR3 region: CASSFRRDTQYF. The CDR3 DNA is TGTGCCAGCAGCTTTAGGCGAGATACGCAGTATTTT. The rearrangement uses TRBV5-6 and TRBJ2-3; D remains unclear. This CDR3 is 12 amino acids long. The V end lost 2 bases, the J end lost 5 bases, and 6 bases lay between the germline ends. In germline, CDR1 is SGHDT, CDR2 YYEEEE.

This clone was picked up a small number of times. CDR3 amino acids: CASSERGRWNTEAFF. The CDR3 DNA reads TGTGCCAGCAGTGAACGGGGCCGGTGGAACACTGAAGCTTTCTTT. The V gene is TRBV6-1, the J gene TRBJ1-1; a weak D match, TRBD1 (5 bases). There are 15 residues in the CDR3. Germline-derived CDR1 and CDR2 are MNHNS and SASEGT. V lost 2 bases and J lost 1, with 11 bases in between.

The chain employs TRBV18 and TRBJ2-2, with TRBD2 matching over 7 bases. Trimming took 2 bases from V and 6 from J; bases not matched to a gene: 9. Germline V gives CDR1 KGHSH, CDR2 LQKENI. CDR3 length: 16 residues. The CDR3 DNA reads TGTGCCAGCTCACCAATGGCGGGGGAAGCGGCCGGGGAGCTGTTTTTT. This encodes CASSPMAGEAAGELFF.

The CDR3 is CASSYSIGGNQPQHF. As DNA, the CDR3 is TGTGCCAGCAGTTACTCAATCGGGGGCAATCAGCCCCAGCATTTT. This chain links TRBV6-5 with TRBJ1-5; D remains ambiguous. V dropped 0 bases and J dropped 2 bases, with 8 bases sitting between them. The germline gives CDR1 MNHEY, CDR2 SVGAGI. The CDR3 consists of 15 residues.

The CDR3 is CSVAGTVYGYTF. CDR3 bases: TGCAGCGTTGCCGGGACAGTCTATGGCTACACCTTC. The chain recombines TRBV29-1 with TRBJ1-2; 7 bases are a match to TRBD1. The germline gives CDR1 SQVTM, CDR2 ANQGSEA. The CDR3 loop spans 12 amino acids. Trimming removed 4 bases from V and 4 bases from J; junction bases left unmatched: 3. The entire variable domain, with the rest obtained from reference TRBV29-1 and TRBJ1-2, is as follows: SAVISQKPSRDICQRGTSLTIQCQVDSQVTMMFWYRQQPGQSLTLIATANQGSEATYESGFVIDKFPISRPNLTFSTLTVSNMSPEDSSIYLCSVAGTVYGYTFGSGTRLTVV.

This sequence joins TRBV6-5 and TRBJ1-4, with D possibly matching TRBD1 (6 bases). Germline CDR1 is MNHEY and CDR2 is SVGAGI. The CDR3 runs to 15 residues. V was pared by 0 bases and J by 8 bases, with 13 bases between. This CDR3 is CASSYSGGRGEKLFF. The DNA of the CDR3 is TGTGCCAGCAGTTACTCCGGGGGGCGAGGGGAAAAACTGTTTTTT.

This chain joins TRBV29-1 and TRBJ2-4, with 8 bases aligning to TRBD1. The CDR3 covers 13 residues. Germline V gene sequence: CDR1 SQVTM, CDR2 ANQGSEA. After removal of 8 bases from V and 6 bases from J, the junction contained 9 bases not matched to a gene. For the CDR3, the DNA is TGCAGCTGCCGGACAGGGATTGGAAACATTCAGTACTTC. It codes for CSCRTGIGNIQYF.

The V call is TRBV4-1, the J call TRBJ1-2, with D tentatively TRBD1 (6 bases). The germline V gene has CDR1 MGHRA and CDR2 YSYEKL. The CDR3 extends over 15 amino acids. Trimming took off 4 bases at V and 8 bases at J, with 20 bases between the two ends. The CDR3 DNA reads as TGCGCCAGCAGCCCAAGGGCAGACAGGCTCGGGGGCTACACCTTC. This sequence encodes CASSPRADRLGGYTF.

This chain uses TRBV27 with TRBJ2-7; D remains unclear. The length of the CDR3 is 14 residues. V was trimmed by 2 bases and J by 0 bases, leaving 8 bases between them. Germline CDR1 MNHEY, CDR2 SMNVEV (reference sequence). CDR3 sequence (DNA): TGTGCCAGCAGTTTAGGGCAGTCCTCCTACGAGCAGTACTTC. It encodes CASSLGQSSYEQYF.

The chain links TRBV27 to TRBJ2-6; D gene uncertain. The CDR3 sequence is 14 residues long. Trimming removed 3 bases at V and 2 bases at J, with 5 bases between. Germline CDR1 MNHEY, CDR2 SMNVEV (reference sequence). The DNA for the CDR3 is TGTGCCAGCAGTTTTCTGGCTGGGGCCAACGTCCTGACTTTC. It encodes CASSFLAGANVLTF. The full variable domain, completed using reference TRBV27 and TRBJ2-6, is EAQVTQNPRYLITVTGKKLTVTCSQNMNHEYMSWYRQDPGLGLRQIYYSMNVEVTDKGDVPEGYKVSRKEKRNFPLILESPSPNQTSLYFCASSFLAGANVLTFGAGSRLTVL.

V usage is TRBV10-3 and J usage is TRBJ1-1, with 7 positions matching TRBD1. V lost 6 bases, J lost 4 bases, and 5 bases stayed unmatched. The germline gives CDR1 ENHRY, CDR2 SYGVKD. This CDR3 has 13 amino acids. In DNA form, the CDR3 reads TGTGCCATCAGCACAGGGGTCTCCACTGAAGCTTTCTTT. Translating it yields CAISTGVSTEAFF.

CDR3 amino acids: CASGLGMGGQETQYF. CDR3 in DNA: TGTGCTAGTGGTTTGGGTATGGGCGGCCAAGAGACCCAGTACTTC. The gene calls are TRBV12-5 and TRBJ2-5, with D hard to call. The V gene lost 1 base and the J gene lost 1 base, with 10 bases spanning the gap. Germline values: CDR1 LGHNT, CDR2 FRNRAP. The CDR3 totals 15 residues.

The chain has TRBV6-5 and TRBJ1-2; 8 bases map to TRBD1. There are 15 residues in the CDR3. Looked up from germline, CDR1 is MNHEY and CDR2 is SVGAGI. The J segment lost 4 bases and the V segment lost 5 bases, leaving 9 bases of the junction unmatched. CDR3 DNA: TGTGCCAGCAGTCTCCAGGGGGCCCGGGGCTATGGCTACACCTTC. Translated, it gives CASSLQGARGYGYTF.

The chain carries TRBV27 and TRBJ2-3, with TRBD1 matching over 11 bases. With 2 bases clipped from V and 2 bases from J, the junction kept 9 bases outside the gene matches. CDR3 length: 18 amino acids. The germline gives CDR1 MNHEY, CDR2 SMNVEV (reference sequence). The CDR3 region is CASSLQGQGVTFTDTQYF. The CDR3 region has the DNA TGTGCCAGCAGTTTACAGGGACAGGGGGTAACATTCACAGATACGCAGTATTTT.

The rearrangement uses TRBV5-1 and TRBJ2-2; maybe TRBD1 (5 bases). The CDR3 consists of 16 residues. The germline V gene encodes CDR1 SGHRS and CDR2 YFSETQ. Trimming took off 0 bases at V and 3 bases at J, with 12 bases between the two ends. The CDR3 loop is CASSLVYGADTGELFF. As DNA, the CDR3 is TGCGCCAGCAGCTTGGTTTATGGGGCGGACACCGGGGAGCTGTTTTTT.

Note on this clone: At one boundary the junction diverges from the germline segment, which might be a read error. V is TRBV19 and J is TRBJ2-1; D is possibly TRBD1 (6 bases). The germline V gene has CDR1 LNHDA and CDR2 SQIVND (reference sequence). The CDR3 extends over 12 amino acids. The CDR3 region has the DNA TGTGCCAGTAGTATCGCGGACAGCCCCCGGGTCTTC. It codes for CASSIADSPRVF.

This clone occurred once. V usage is TRBV21-1 and J usage is TRBJ2-7; TRBD2, as called in the table, went unchecked against the DNA. TRBV21-1 is a known pseudogene. This CDR3 is 13 amino acids long. CDR3 coding DNA: TGTGCCAGCAACGAGAGGAGCTCCTACGAGCAGTACTTC. It specifies CASNERSSYEQYF.

CDR3 in amino acids: CASSVVGATNEKLFF. Written as DNA, the CDR3 is TGTGCCAGCAGCGTAGTGGGAGCAACTAATGAAAAACTGTTTTTT. The chain links TRBV9 to TRBJ1-4, with D unclear. CDR1 and CDR2 from the germline V gene are SGDLS and YYNGEE. The CDR3 spans 15 residues. Between the trimmed V and J ends, which lost 0 bases and 0 bases, there was a span of 6 bases.

This clone showed up just a few times. The chain has TRBV6-5 and TRBJ1-2; tentatively, D is TRBD1 (6 bases). CDR3 length: 12 residues. The ends were cut back, 10 bases at V and 8 bases at J, with 17 bases in the middle. The germline V gene encodes CDR1 MNHEY and CDR2 SVGAGI. Here the CDR3 reads CATLRRGEGYTF. CDR3 sequence (DNA): TGTGCCACCTTACGTAGGGGGGAAGGCTACACCTTC.

The chain combines TRBV7-2 with TRBJ2-7; TRBD1 might be the D (6 bases). Germline V CDR1 and CDR2: SGHTA, FQGNSA. Trimming pared 5 bases from V and 4 bases from J, leaving 18 bases between. The CDR3 has 15 residues. CDR3 sequence (DNA): TGTGCCAGCAGCCCCTCGGCAGGGGTAGGTTACGAGCAGTACTTC. Translating it yields CASSPSAGVGYEQYF.

The chain couples TRBV2 to TRBJ1-4; TRBD1 aligns across 9 bases. The CDR3 has 12 residues. Germline V CDR1 and CDR2: SNHLY, FYNNEI. The ends lost 7 bases at V and 15 bases at J; junction bases unmatched: 9. The CDR3 loop is CASKTGGYDMFF. The CDR3 nucleotides are TGTGCCAGCAAGACAGGGGGGTACGACATGTTTTTT.